This passage covers 23 T cell receptor beta chains from one sample sequenced in a study of hypomethylating agent response in myelodysplastic syndrome. Profiled with immunoSEQ multiplex PCR; TCRdb holds only in-frame clones, not every one. The sample includes 5,000 to 6,000 clones, approximately 82% of them seen just once. The sequences come from bone marrow, collected before or after starting hypomethylating agent treatment for myelodysplastic syndrome (not recorded which). These receptors all come from a human donor with myelodysplastic syndrome.

The chain carries TRBV6-1 and TRBJ1-2, with 11 bases that match TRBD1. The V segment lost 5 bases and the J segment 8 bases; nucleotides outside the gene matches: 10. Germline V gene lookup returns CDR1 MNHNS and CDR2 SASEGT. The CDR3 is made up of 15 amino acids. For the CDR3, the DNA is TGTGCCAGCAGTAACCCGGGACAGGGGGTATGGGGCTACACCTTC. Amino acids: CASSNPGQGVWGYTF.

In this sample, this clone turned up once. The rearrangement uses TRBV6-6 and TRBJ1-2; unclear D gene. V lost 6 bases and J lost 2, with 10 bases in between. CDR1 is MNHNY, CDR2 SVGAGI, per germline (reference sequence). The CDR3 runs to 13 residues. The CDR3 region is CASRPRLNYGYTF. In DNA form, the CDR3 reads TGTGCCAGCAGACCCAGGTTGAACTATGGCTACACCTTC.

The chain links TRBV5-6 to TRBJ2-2; possible D gene TRBD1, 5 bases. Trimming left V 0 bases short and J 1 base short, with 13 bases between. Looked up from germline, CDR1 is SGHDT and CDR2 is YYEEEE. The CDR3 is made up of 17 amino acids. The CDR3 loop reads CASSLEYGAGNTGELFF. DNA of the CDR3: TGTGCCAGCAGCTTGGAATATGGGGCAGGGAACACCGGGGAGCTGTTTTTT.

The chain links TRBV6-6 to TRBJ1-2, with TRBD1 identical over 8 bases. The germline V gene has CDR1 MNHNY and CDR2 SVGAGI (reference sequence). The CDR3 covers 16 residues. V was clipped by 4 bases and J by 7 bases; unmatched bases: 14. The CDR3 region has the DNA TGTGCCAGCAGTTCGGGACAGGCCAAACTTAAAGGTGGCTACACCTTC. Its protein is CASSSGQAKLKGGYTF.

This clone was detected only a few times. V usage is TRBV2 and J usage is TRBJ1-2; D might be TRBD1 (5 bases). Trimming left V 4 bases short and J 4 bases short, with 13 bases between. CDR1 and CDR2 from the germline V gene are SNHLY and FYNNEI. The CDR3 covers 14 residues. The CDR3 loop reads CASSVWGGGYGYTF. DNA of the CDR3: TGTGCCAGCAGTGTTTGGGGCGGTGGCTATGGCTACACCTTC.

The chain couples TRBV4-1 to TRBJ2-2, with a weak D call TRBD2 (6 bases). The CDR3 length is 13 residues. V lost 9 bases and J lost 0, with 8 bases in between. The germline CDR1 and CDR2 sequences are MGHRA and YSYEKL. CDR3 residues: CASGLPNTGELFF. CDR3 coding DNA: TGCGCCAGTGGACTACCGAACACCGGGGAGCTGTTTTTT.

A few counts support this clone. The chain uses TRBV18 and TRBJ2-7; D tentatively fits TRBD1 or TRBD2 (5 bases each). V gave up 4 bases and J gave up 5 bases, with 12 bases separating them. CDR3 length: 13 amino acids. The V gene's germline CDR1 is KGHSH and CDR2 LQKENI. CDR3 nucleotide sequence: TGTGCCAGCTCACTCCGGGACGCCGACGAGCAGTACTTC. Protein product: CASSLRDADEQYF.

Here the CDR3 reads CASSQVGQETQYF. CDR3 nucleotides: TGCGCCAGCAGCCAAGTCGGACAAGAGACCCAGTACTTC. The chain links TRBV4-3 to TRBJ2-5; no definite D call. V was shortened by 1 base and J by 2 bases, with 5 bases between the two germline ends. Germline CDR1 reads LGHNA; CDR2 reads YSLEER. The CDR3 loop spans 13 amino acids.

CDR3 residues: CASSQDRGREQYF. CDR3 DNA: TGCGCCAGCAGCCAAGATAGGGGTCGCGAGCAGTACTTC. The chain joins TRBV4-3 to TRBJ2-7; D might be TRBD1 (5 bases). The CDR3 length is 13 residues. Germline CDR1 reads LGHNA; CDR2 reads YSLEER. V lost 0 bases to trimming and J lost 6 bases, with 9 bases between them.

The V call is TRBV6-5, the J call TRBJ2-3; 11 bases match TRBD2. The CDR3 is made up of 15 amino acids. Germline lookup yields CDR1 MNHEY and CDR2 SVGAGI. Germline trimming cut 3 bases from V and 6 bases from J; bases unmatched to any gene: 5. The CDR3 region is CASSYGGTSGDTQYF. For the CDR3, the DNA is TGTGCCAGCAGTTATGGGGGGACTAGCGGTGATACGCAGTATTTT.

This chain connects TRBV2 to TRBJ2-2, with a tentative D call TRBD1 (5 bases). V was pared by 7 bases and J by 0 bases, with 18 bases between. The CDR3 contains 17 residues. Germline V CDR1 and CDR2: SNHLY, FYNNEI. CDR3 bases: TGTGCCAGCAATCGTCGTAGTGGACAAACGAACACCGGGGAGCTGTTTTTT. This codes for CASNRRSGQTNTGELFF.

The chain recombines TRBV7-3 with TRBJ2-1; 7 nucleotides agree with TRBD2. Trimming at V came to 2 bases and at J to 7 bases, leaving 8 bases not matched to a gene. CDR1 is SGHTA and CDR2 is FQGTGA in the germline V gene. The CDR3 consists of 15 residues. DNA for the CDR3: TGTGCCAGCAGCTTACTGGGAGGGCCTAAGAATGAGCAGTTCTTC. This translates into CASSLLGGPKNEQFF.

The chain employs TRBV11-1 and TRBJ1-2; no definite D call. The CDR3 sequence is 12 residues long. Trimming removed 6 bases from V and 7 bases from J, with 12 bases in between. Germline-derived CDR1 and CDR2 are SGHAT and FQDESV (reference sequence). The CDR3 sequence is CASSFLGSGYTF. CDR3 DNA sequence: TGTGCCAGCAGTTTCCTAGGGAGTGGCTACACCTTC.

The V and J genes are TRBV9 and TRBJ1-5; 8 nucleotides align to TRBD1. The length of the CDR3 is 14 residues. The V gene's germline CDR1 is SGDLS and CDR2 YYNGEE. V shed 0 bases and J 6 bases; nucleotides not matched to a gene: 2. CDR3 protein: CASSVAGGGQPQHF. The CDR3 DNA is TGTGCCAGCAGCGTAGCAGGGGGCGGTCAGCCCCAGCATTTT.

This chain uses TRBV9 with TRBJ1-3, with D possibly matching TRBD1 (5 bases). Trimming took off 2 bases at V and 4 bases at J, with 13 bases between the two ends. CDR1 and CDR2 (germline): SGDLS, YYNGEE. CDR3 length: 15 residues. The CDR3 DNA reads TGTGCCAGCAGCGTCTCCGGGGCAGAGGGAAACACCATATATTTT. This codes for CASSVSGAEGNTIYF.

The chain recombines TRBV4-1 with TRBJ1-3; D not certain. There are 17 residues in the CDR3. Germline CDR1 reads MGHRA; CDR2 reads YSYEKL. Trimming shortened V by 2 bases and J by 1 base, and 15 bases separated the two germline ends. The CDR3 coding sequence is TGCGCCAGCAGCCAACCGGCGGACGGACGTTCTGGAAACACCATATATTTT. Translating it yields CASSQPADGRSGNTIYF.

The chain carries TRBV9 and TRBJ2-2; 8 bases agree with TRBD1. The CDR3 has 16 residues. Per germline, CDR1 SGDLS and CDR2 YYNGEE. The V and J ends lost 8 bases and 2 bases, in that order; junction bases with no gene match: 11. DNA for the CDR3: TGTGCCAGTTACCCGACAGGGGCCGTAAACACCGGGGAGCTGTTTTTT. This encodes CASYPTGAVNTGELFF.

The chain recombines TRBV10-3 with TRBJ2-7; D gene unclear. Germline CDR1 ENHRY, CDR2 SYGVKD. V was shortened by 4 bases and J by 7 bases, with 11 bases between the two germline ends. CDR3 size: 12 residues. CDR3 bases: TGTGCCATCAGTGTGGCTGTGGGGGAGCAGTACTTC. This gives the protein CAISVAVGEQYF.

The rearrangement uses TRBV28 and TRBJ1-2, with 7 bases matching TRBD1. CDR1 MDHEN and CDR2 SYDVKM come from the germline V gene. Losses at the gene ends were 3 bases for V and 5 bases for J; bases not matched to a gene: 3. The CDR3 is 13 amino acids. CDR3 sequence: CASSLDRLYGYTF. The CDR3, as DNA: TGTGCCAGCAGTTTGGACAGGCTATATGGCTACACCTTC.

The chain uses TRBV18 and TRBJ2-5; weak D call: TRBD1 (6 bases). Gene TRBJ2-7 matches the end of the DNA better, so the J call may be wrong. This CDR3 comprises 18 residues. Germline V gives CDR1 KGHSH, CDR2 LQKENI. The CDR3 loop reads CASSPPRSGDHRSYEQYF. CDR3 nucleotide sequence: TGTGCCAGCTCACCACCTCGGTCAGGGGACCACCGCTCCTACGAGCAGTACTTC.

The rearrangement uses TRBV7-6 and TRBJ2-2; D gene unclear. The CDR3 consists of 15 residues. V was clipped by 5 bases and J by 6 bases, with 16 bases between them. Germline assignment: CDR1 SGHVS and CDR2 FNYEAQ. The CDR3 protein is CASSQGDRTAGELFF. In DNA form, the CDR3 reads TGTGCCAGCAGCCAAGGCGATAGGACGGCCGGGGAGCTGTTTTTT. Based on the CDR3 plus reference TRBV7-6 and TRBJ2-2, the full variable domain is GAGVSQSPRYKVTKRGQDVALRCDPISGHVSLYWYRQALGQGPEFLTYFNYEAQQDKSGLPNDRFSAERPEGSISTLTIQRTEQRDSAMYRCASSQGDRTAGELFFGEGSRLTVL.

The chain is built from TRBV9 and TRBJ2-1, with a weak D call TRBD2 (6 bases). Trimming removed 3 bases from V and 2 bases from J, with 15 bases in between. CDR1 and CDR2 from the germline V gene are SGDLS and YYNGEE. CDR3 size: 16 residues. For the CDR3, the DNA is TGTGCCAGCAGCGACCCGCTAGCGACTACCTACAATGAGCAGTTCTTC. It codes for CASSDPLATTYNEQFF.

The V and J genes are TRBV5-5 and TRBJ2-7; D unresolved. V shed 0 bases and J shed 3 bases, with 10 bases lying between them. The germline V gene encodes CDR1 SGHKS and CDR2 YYEKEE (reference sequence). The CDR3 length is 14 residues. The CDR3 nucleotides read TGTGCCAGCAGCTTGGGTTCCCCCGGCTACGAGCAGTACTTC. Its protein is CASSLGSPGYEQYF.